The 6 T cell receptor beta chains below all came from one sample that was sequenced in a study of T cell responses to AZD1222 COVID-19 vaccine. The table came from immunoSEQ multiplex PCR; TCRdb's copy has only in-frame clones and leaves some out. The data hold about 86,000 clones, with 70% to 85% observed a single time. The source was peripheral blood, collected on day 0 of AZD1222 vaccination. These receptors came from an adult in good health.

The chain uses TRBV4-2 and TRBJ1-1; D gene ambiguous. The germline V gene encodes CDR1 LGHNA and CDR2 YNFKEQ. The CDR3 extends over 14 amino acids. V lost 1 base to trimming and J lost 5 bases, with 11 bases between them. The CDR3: CASSQGLRLTEAFF. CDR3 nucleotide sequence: TGTGCCAGCAGCCAAGGTCTAAGGTTGACTGAAGCTTTCTTT.

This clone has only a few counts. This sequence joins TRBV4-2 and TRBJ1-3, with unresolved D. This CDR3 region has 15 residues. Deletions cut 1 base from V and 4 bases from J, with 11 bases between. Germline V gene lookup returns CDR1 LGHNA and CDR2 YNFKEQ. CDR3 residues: CASSQAPSQGNTIYF. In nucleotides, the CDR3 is TGTGCCAGCAGCCAAGCCCCCTCGCAGGGAAACACCATATATTTT.

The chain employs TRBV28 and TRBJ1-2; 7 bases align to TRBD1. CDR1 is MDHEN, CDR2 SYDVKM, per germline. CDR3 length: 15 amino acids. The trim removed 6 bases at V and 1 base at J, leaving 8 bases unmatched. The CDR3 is CASRAQGDFNYGYTF. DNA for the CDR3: TGTGCCAGCAGGGCCCAGGGGGATTTTAACTATGGCTACACCTTC.

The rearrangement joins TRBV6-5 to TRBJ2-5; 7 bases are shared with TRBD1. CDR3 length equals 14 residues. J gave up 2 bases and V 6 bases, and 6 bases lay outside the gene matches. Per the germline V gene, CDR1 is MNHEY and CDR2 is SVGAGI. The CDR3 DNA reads TGTGCCAGCAGATACAGGGGAGTACAAGAGACCCAGTACTTC. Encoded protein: CASRYRGVQETQYF.

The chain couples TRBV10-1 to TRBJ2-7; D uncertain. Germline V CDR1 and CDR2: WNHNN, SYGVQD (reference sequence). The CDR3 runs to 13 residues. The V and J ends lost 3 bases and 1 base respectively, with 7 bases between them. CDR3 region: CASSDAASYEQYF. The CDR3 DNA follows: TGCGCCAGCAGTGATGCGGCATCCTACGAGCAGTACTTC.

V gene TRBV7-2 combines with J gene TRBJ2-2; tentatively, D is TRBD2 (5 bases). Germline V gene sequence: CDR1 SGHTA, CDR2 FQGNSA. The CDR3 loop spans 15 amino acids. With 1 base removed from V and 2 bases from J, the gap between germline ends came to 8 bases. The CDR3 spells CASSLGAANTGELFF. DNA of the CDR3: TGTGCCAGCAGCTTAGGAGCGGCCAACACCGGGGAGCTGTTTTTT.